The 7 T cell receptor beta chains below all came from one sample that was sequenced in a study of OX40 agonist ivuxolimab in advanced cancers. Produced via immunoSEQ multiplex PCR; TCRdb's table is partial and in-frame only. Among approximately 60,000 clones listed, around 82% were seen once. Sample: CD4+ or CD8+ T cells sorted from blood, taken in a trial of the OX40 agonist ivuxolimab. Receptor source: an adult with an advanced solid tumor such as melanoma, head and neck, liver or kidney cancer.

This rearrangement joins TRBV5-5 to TRBJ1-2, with no clear D. The length of the CDR3 is 15 residues. V was shortened by 2 bases and J by 2 bases, with 13 bases between the two germline ends. Germline CDR1 SGHKS, CDR2 YYEKEE (reference sequence). The CDR3 DNA reads as TGTGCCAGCAGCTTCGGGATAGGGATCAACTATGGCTACACCTTC. Protein: CASSFGIGINYGYTF.

The rearrangement joins TRBV20-1 to TRBJ2-5; D uncertain. Per the germline V gene, CDR1 is DFQATT and CDR2 is SNEGSKA (reference sequence). This CDR3 has 11 residues. Trimming pared 3 bases from V and 5 bases from J, leaving 7 bases between. The CDR3 DNA reads TGCAGTGCTAGCCCCGAGGAGACCCAGTACTTC. Its translation: CSASPEETQYF.

The chain links TRBV5-4 to TRBJ2-3; D perhaps matches TRBD2 (6 bases). Germline loops: CDR1 SGHNT, CDR2 YYREEE (reference sequence). The CDR3 extends over 15 amino acids. Between the trimmed V and J ends, which lost 0 bases and 2 bases, there was a span of 10 bases. CDR3 region: CASSLARGVTDTQYF. In nucleotides, the CDR3 is TGTGCCAGCAGCTTGGCTCGCGGGGTCACAGATACGCAGTATTTT.

The chain couples TRBV13 to TRBJ1-1; TRBD1 is a possible D gene (5 bases). There are 14 residues in the CDR3. The germline V and J ends were trimmed by 6 bases and 1 base, with 12 bases remaining between them. Germline CDR1 PRHDT, CDR2 FYEKMQ (reference sequence). This chain's CDR3 is CASRLIDRNTEAFF. In nucleotides, the CDR3 is TGTGCCAGCAGATTAATTGACAGGAACACTGAAGCTTTCTTT. Based on the CDR3 plus reference TRBV13 and TRBJ1-1, the full variable domain is AAGVIQSPRHLIKEKRETATLKCYPIPRHDTVYWYQQGPGQDPQFLISFYEKMQSDKGSIPDRFSAQQFSDYHSELNMSSLELGDSALYFCASRLIDRNTEAFFGQGTRLTVV.

About this clone itself: Distinct nucleotide sequences in the sample also encode this CDR3. The genes are TRBV5-1 and TRBJ2-6; no reliable D call. The length of the CDR3 is 14 residues. CDR1 is SGHRS and CDR2 is YFSETQ in the germline V gene. The V end was cut by 4 bases, the J end by 0 bases, with 5 bases between. The CDR3 DNA sequence: TGCGCCAGCAGCATACGCTCTGGGGCCAACGTCCTGACTTTC. This translates into CASSIRSGANVLTF.

The rearrangement uses TRBV2 and TRBJ2-7; D is possibly TRBD1 (5 bases). The V gene lost 2 bases and the J gene lost 3 bases, with 8 bases spanning the gap. Looked up from germline, CDR1 is SNHLY and CDR2 is FYNNEI. CDR3 length equals 13 residues. Here the CDR3 reads CASSESGHYEQYF. CDR3 sequence (DNA): TGTGCCAGCAGTGAAAGTGGACACTACGAGCAGTACTTC.

The chain has TRBV19 and TRBJ2-5; D gene uncertain. Germline loops: CDR1 LNHDA, CDR2 SQIVND (reference sequence). Trimming removed 5 bases at V and 1 base at J, with 8 bases between. The CDR3 runs to 13 residues. CDR3 nucleotide sequence: TGTGCCAGTAGTGTCGGACGCCAAGAGACCCAGTACTTC. Its protein product is CASSVGRQETQYF.